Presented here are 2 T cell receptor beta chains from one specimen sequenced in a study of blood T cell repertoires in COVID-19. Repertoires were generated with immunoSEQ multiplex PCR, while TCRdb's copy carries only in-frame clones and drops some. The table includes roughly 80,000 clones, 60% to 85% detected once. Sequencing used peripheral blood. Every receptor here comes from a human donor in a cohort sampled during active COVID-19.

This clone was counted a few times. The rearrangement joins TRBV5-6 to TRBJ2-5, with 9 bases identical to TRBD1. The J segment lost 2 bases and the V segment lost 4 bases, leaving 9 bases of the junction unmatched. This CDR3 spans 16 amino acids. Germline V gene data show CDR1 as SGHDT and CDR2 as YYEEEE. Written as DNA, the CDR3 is TGTGCCAGCAGCCCGCGACAGGGGGTTATACAAGAGACCCAGTACTTC. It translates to CASSPRQGVIQETQYF.

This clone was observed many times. This CDR3 is CASRTGVPFDYGYTF. The DNA for the CDR3 is TGTGCCAGTCGGACAGGGGTACCCTTTGACTATGGCTACACCTTC. This chain links TRBV27 with TRBJ1-2, with TRBD1 matching 9 bases. The CDR3 is made up of 15 amino acids. Germline CDR1 and CDR2: MNHEY and SMNVEV (reference sequence). The junction had 11 bases not matched to a gene; V was cut back by 9 bases and J by 3 bases.